A selection of T cell receptor beta chains follows, all from one sample in a study of blood T cell repertoires in COVID-19. Sequencing used immunoSEQ multiplex PCR; TCRdb keeps in-frame clones, though not all of them. This table holds 90,000 to 130,000 clones, about 75% found once. The sample was peripheral blood. The receptors derive from a woman older than 75 with active or convalescent COVID-19. Each CDR3 is given without its conserved first and last residue.

V: TRBV6-2/TRBV6-3; J: TRBJ2-1; CDR3: ASSPKAGTSGMYNEQF
V: TRBV7-9; J: TRBJ1-6; CDR3: ASSLASGVNSPLH
V: TRBV7-3; J: TRBJ2-1; CDR3: ASSFSGREYNEQF
V: TRBV6-2/TRBV6-3; J: TRBJ2-5; CDR3: ASSLRDLKETQY
V: TRBV6-5; J: TRBJ2-5; CDR3: ASGSPQGGQETQY
V: TRBV4-2; J: TRBJ1-2; CDR3: ASSQELRGNYGYT
V: TRBV11-2; J: TRBJ2-5; CDR3: ASSVWTSGRQETQY
V: TRBV5-1; J: TRBJ2-3; CDR3: ASRGQGPDTQY
V: TRBV19; J: TRBJ2-1; CDR3: ASKGSGRSSYNEQF
V: TRBV4-1; J: TRBJ2-7; CDR3: ASSQVRTGSSYEQY
V: TRBV15; J: TRBJ2-1; CDR3: ATSRDLPPGQF
V: TRBV30; J: TRBJ2-5; CDR3: AWADWWETQY
V: TRBV4-2; J: TRBJ1-5; CDR3: ASSPGTGGNQPQH
V: TRBV6-6; J: TRBJ2-5; CDR3: ASSYPGQGKETQY
V: TRBV5-4; J: TRBJ2-1; CDR3: ASEAAGISYNEQF
V: TRBV11-3; J: TRBJ2-1; CDR3: ASSLQIAGVYNEQF